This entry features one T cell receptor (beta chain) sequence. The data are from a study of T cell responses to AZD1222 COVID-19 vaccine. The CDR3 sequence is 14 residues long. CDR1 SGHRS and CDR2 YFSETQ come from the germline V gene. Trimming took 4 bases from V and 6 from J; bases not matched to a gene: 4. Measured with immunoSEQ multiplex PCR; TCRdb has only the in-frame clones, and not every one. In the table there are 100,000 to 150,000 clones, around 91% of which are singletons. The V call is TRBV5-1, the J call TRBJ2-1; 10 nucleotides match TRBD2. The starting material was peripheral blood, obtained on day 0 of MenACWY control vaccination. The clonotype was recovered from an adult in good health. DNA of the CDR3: TGCGCCAGCAGCCCCCAGCGGGAGGGCAATGAGCAGTTCTTC. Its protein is CASSPQREGNEQFF.